The entry below gives a single T cell receptor (beta chain) sequence along with its context. Its antigen is currently unknown. Sequencing of TCR beta was undertaken in CD8+ and CD4+ T cells derived from blood. The sample belongs to a study of CD8 T cells in Susac syndrome. Findings and caveats of the study: As the study acknowledged, the number of individuals who were part of its TCR sequencing and HLA analysis was relatively small.

The CDR3 spans 14 residues. Between the trimmed V and J ends, which lost 2 bases and 7 bases, there was a span of 11 bases. CDR1 is MNHEY, CDR2 SMNVEV, per germline (reference sequence). Random hexamers primed reverse transcription of 0.5 to 1 ug RNA. With immunoSEQ multiplex PCR, TCR beta CDR3 was amplified across 54 Vbeta and 13 Jbeta. MiXCR, run by TCRdb on the immunoSEQ multiplex PCR reads, gives a single entry per CDR3 protein. The sample has under 250,000 distinct CDR3 sequences, around 95% seen once; the top ten hold 0.065% to 0.08%. The receptor's source is a human donor with multiple sclerosis. This rearrangement joins TRBV27 to TRBJ1-4; D unresolved. The material sequenced was CD4+ T cells from PBMCs. CDR3 sequence: CASSLRVPIEKLFF. CDR3 coding DNA: TGTGCCAGCAGTTTAAGGGTGCCGATTGAAAAACTGTTTTTT.